The following is a TCR beta chain sequence with its context. Its antigen remains unknown. The sample comes from a study of shared clonotypes between healthy human individuals. For the study at large: CD4 naive cells filled three plates per donor, CD4 memory three, CD8 naive two and CD8 memory one. General study points: It was anticipated that sequencing depth would influence how many clonotypes donors shared.

V was clipped by 5 bases and J by 10 bases; unmatched bases: 6. The CDR3 length is 12 residues. Germline V CDR1 and CDR2: MNHEY, SMNVEV (reference sequence). The data were produced by immunoSEQ multiplex PCR, yet TCRdb's version contains in-frame clones alone and is incomplete. The sample records roughly 720,000 clones, around 90% being singletons. The sequenced sample consisted of memory CD8+ T cells from PBMCs. The subset is: CD45RO+ cells pooled with CCR7-negative TemRA cells. The chain uses TRBV27 and TRBJ1-2; TRBD1 agrees at 8 bases. This receptor was obtained from a man younger than 30 in good health. Some clones in this sample may be carry-over from other donors' samples. The CDR3 DNA sequence: TGTGCCAGCAGTACGGGACAGGTGGACTACACCTTC. Its translation is CASSTGQVDYTF.